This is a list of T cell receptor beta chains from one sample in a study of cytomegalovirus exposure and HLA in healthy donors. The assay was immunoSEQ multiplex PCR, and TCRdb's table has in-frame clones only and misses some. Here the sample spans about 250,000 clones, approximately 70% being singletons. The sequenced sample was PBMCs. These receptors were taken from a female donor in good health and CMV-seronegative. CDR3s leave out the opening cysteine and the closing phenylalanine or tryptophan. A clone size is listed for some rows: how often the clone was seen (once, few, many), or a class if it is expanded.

ASSLRGGNQPQH	-	TRBV7-8	TRBJ1-5	12
ASSAPGQTNYGYT	-	TRBV7-9	TRBJ1-2	13
ASSLYGTGGSPHTEAF	-	TRBV27	TRBJ1-1	16
ASSEETAPTEAF	-	TRBV6-1	TRBJ1-1	12
ASSFQGSTEAF	-	TRBV7-9	TRBJ1-1	11
ASRSGSVYEQY	-	TRBV27	TRBJ2-7	11
SAPTGGEQF	-	TRBV20-1	TRBJ2-1	9
ASSESSGGYYEQY	-	TRBV10-1	TRBJ2-7	13
ASSRQETQY	few	TRBV7-2	TRBJ2-5	9
ASRGWTGPQYGYT	-	TRBV6-5	TRBJ1-2	13
ASSPPGGDYNEQF	-	TRBV28	TRBJ2-1	13
AWSVQSATNEKLF	few	TRBV30	TRBJ1-4	13
ASRTGTAYEQY	-	TRBV28	TRBJ2-7	11
ASSSGTEATTDYGYT	once	TRBV7-9	TRBJ1-2	15
ASSTGTRTEAF	-	TRBV6-1	TRBJ1-1	11
ASSLEEGSTYGYT	-	TRBV5-1	TRBJ1-2	13
ASSQLAGGLSSYEQY	-	TRBV14	TRBJ2-7	15
ASMGMGDSPLH	-	TRBV4-1	TRBJ1-6	11
ASYQTSGRADTQY	-	TRBV5-1	TRBJ2-3	13
ASSPGQGENEQF	-	TRBV6-5	TRBJ2-1	12
ASSASVGEGRGNTIY	-	TRBV28	TRBJ1-3	15
ASSLEGQVRAEQY	few	TRBV11-3	TRBJ2-7	13
ASSDQGSHGYT	-	TRBV5-1	TRBJ1-2	11
ASSVGRGSYEQY	once	TRBV9	TRBJ2-7	12
ASSSPSGSRKTQY	-	TRBV6-5	TRBJ2-5	13
ASSLVRRGSLGETQY	once	TRBV5-5	TRBJ2-5	15
ASSLPGLKRGGYT	-	TRBV7-9	TRBJ1-2	13
ASSPTYPPSAEAF	few	TRBV5-6	TRBJ1-1	13
ASSFRETGRNEQF	-	TRBV11-3	TRBJ2-1	13
AWSGQGNQPQH	-	TRBV30	TRBJ1-5	11
ASSGGQGGETQY	-	TRBV5-1	TRBJ2-5	12
ASCDRILIHTQY	-	TRBV6-4	TRBJ2-3	12
ASSFGLAGAGELF	-	TRBV7-8	TRBJ2-2	13
ASGLVSQVRF	-	TRBV12-5	TRBJ2-1	10
ASSERDPYNEQF	-	TRBV6-1	TRBJ2-1	12
ASSALLAAYNEQF	few	TRBV2	TRBJ2-1	13
ASSLQGSTDTQY	-	TRBV27	TRBJ2-3	12